A single sample is the source of the 32 T cell receptor beta chains below, sequenced in a study of T cells in Graves' hyperthyroidism and ophthalmopathy. Researchers amplified the TCR beta CDR3 regions from RNA transcripts. HTBI primers drove first-round RT-PCR of the TCR CDR3. TCRdb passed the multiplex PCR reads through MiXCR, listing each CDR3 protein once. In the table there are about 160,000 distinct CDR3 sequences, about a tenth of which are singletons. Sequencing input: blood. The receptors come from a woman between 18 and 30 years old with Graves' hyperthyroidism that later progressed to Graves' ophthalmopathy.

This clonotype was seen many times. The CDR3 nucleotides read TGTGCCACCAGTGATGTTTCCGGGAGGGGTTTCGTTACAAGTGAGCAGTTCTTC. The encoded protein is CATSDVSGRGFVTSEQFF. The V and J genes are TRBV24-1 and TRBJ2-1; 8 bases match TRBD2. Germline V gene sequence: CDR1 KGHDR, CDR2 SFDVKD. Trimming at V came to 3 bases and at J to 9 bases, leaving 18 bases not matched to a gene. CDR3 length equals 18 residues.

There are many counts of this clonotype. V usage is TRBV7-8 and J usage is TRBJ2-2, with TRBD2 as a possible D gene (6 bases). The CDR3 runs 15 residues. Deletions cut 5 bases from V and 0 bases from J, with 10 bases between. CDR1 and CDR2 (germline): SGHVS, FQNEAQ. The CDR3 DNA sequence: TGTGCCAGCAGCCAAGGGACTGCGAACACCGGGGAGCTGTTTTTT. Its protein is CASSQGTANTGELFF.

Worth noting for this clonotype: This may be a read error, as it is one base from a much larger clone. The chain has TRBV10-3 and TRBJ1-2; a weak D match, TRBD1 (6 bases). With 9 bases removed from V and 8 bases from J, the gap between germline ends came to 19 bases. This CDR3 spans 13 amino acids. CDR1 ENHRY and CDR2 SYGVKD come from the germline V gene. The CDR3 DNA follows: TGTGCCATACTCGTGGCAGGGGCTGACGGCTACACCTTC. Protein product: CAILVAGADGYTF.

Ten or more counts support this clonotype. This rearrangement joins TRBV28 to TRBJ2-3; 8 bases align to TRBD2. This CDR3 has 14 residues. Germline V lookup: CDR1 MDHEN, CDR2 SYDVKM. Germline trimming cut 7 bases from V and 1 base from J; bases unmatched to any gene: 4. The CDR3 DNA reads TGTGCCAGCAATAAAGCGGGGGGCACAGATACGCAGTATTTT. As protein: CASNKAGGTDTQYF.

In its sample, this clonotype was seen a few times. The chain links TRBV20-1 to TRBJ2-7; D not certain. CDR1 is DFQATT, CDR2 SNEGSKA, per germline (reference sequence). The CDR3 has 13 amino acids. This CDR3 is CNAYGPSSYEQYF. CDR3 nucleotide sequence: TGCAATGCGTATGGACCGAGCTCCTACGAGCAGTACTTC.

This clonotype was seen many times. The chain couples TRBV6-1 to TRBJ1-5; 8 bases fit TRBD1. Germline-derived CDR1 and CDR2 are MNHNS and SASEGT. CDR3 length equals 17 residues. J was trimmed by 2 bases and V by 5 bases; bases with no gene match: 11. Written as DNA, the CDR3 is TGTGCCAGCAGTTCTAGGACAGGGTTCTTCGGCAATCAGCCCCAGCATTTT. It encodes CASSSRTGFFGNQPQHF.

This clonotype was counted ten times or more. V and J are TRBV27 and TRBJ1-1; 7 positions agree with TRBD1. Trimming took 2 bases from V and 1 from J; bases not matched to a gene: 1. The CDR3 contains 14 residues. Germline lookup yields CDR1 MNHEY and CDR2 SMNVEV (reference sequence). The CDR3 coding sequence is TGTGCCAGCAGTTTAACAGGGGAGAACACTGAAGCTTTCTTT. Translating gives CASSLTGENTEAFF.

Many counts were recorded for this clonotype. The V and J genes are TRBV2 and TRBJ2-7; weak D call: TRBD1 (5 bases). This CDR3 has 15 residues. Germline CDR1 SNHLY, CDR2 FYNNEI. V was trimmed by 5 bases and J by 2 bases, leaving 16 bases between them. The CDR3 is CASSTRPDSTYEQYF. CDR3 nucleotide sequence: TGTGCCAGCAGTACCCGCCCCGACAGCACCTACGAGCAGTACTTC.

The V gene is TRBV2, the J gene TRBJ2-7, with D tentatively TRBD2 (5 bases). The germline gives CDR1 SNHLY, CDR2 FYNNEI. The CDR3 runs to 14 residues. The ends were cut back, 5 bases at V and 6 bases at J, with 17 bases in the middle. CDR3 protein: CASSNLATSGEQYF. The CDR3, as DNA: TGTGCCAGCAGTAATCTAGCTACGAGTGGCGAGCAGTACTTC.

About this clonotype itself: Mismatch with germline at one junction end may stem from a read error. The chain is built from TRBV15 and TRBJ1-2; D possibly corresponds to TRBD1 (6 bases). CDR3 size: 14 residues. CDR1 and CDR2 (germline): LNHNV, YYDKDF (reference sequence). This chain's CDR3 is CATSRATGTTYVDF. CDR3 sequence (DNA): TGTGCCACCAGCAGGGCGACCGGGACAACCTATGTCGACTTC.

The rearrangement links TRBV6-1 to TRBJ2-1; a possible D gene is TRBD2 (6 bases). The germline gives CDR1 MNHNS, CDR2 SASEGT. The CDR3 covers 12 residues. V lost 6 bases to trimming and J lost 9 bases, with 12 bases between them. The CDR3 loop is CASRLRGGEQFF. In DNA, the CDR3 is TGTGCCAGCAGATTGCGGGGTGGTGAGCAGTTCTTC.

The chain joins TRBV10-2 to TRBJ1-6; 7 bases are shared with TRBD1. V lost 2 bases to trimming and J lost 1 base; unmatched junction nucleotides: 11. The CDR3 has 19 residues. The germline gives CDR1 WSHSY, CDR2 SAAADI. The CDR3 loop is CASSERGRRAVSYNSPLHF. As DNA, the CDR3 is TGCGCCAGCAGTGAGAGGGGGCGCCGCGCGGTGTCCTATAATTCACCCCTCCACTTT.

This clonotype was seen repeatedly, ten times or more. The chain combines TRBV11-2 with TRBJ2-2; possibly TRBD1 or TRBD2 for D (5 bases each). Looked up from germline, CDR1 is SGHAT and CDR2 is FQNNGV. The CDR3 spans 15 residues. V was trimmed by 5 bases and J by 1 base, leaving 11 bases between them. CDR3 bases: TGTGCCAGCAGCCGGGGACGGATGAACACCGGGGAGCTGTTTTTT. Amino acid sequence: CASSRGRMNTGELFF.

This clonotype was observed at least ten times. The chain links TRBV12-3 or TRBV12-4 to TRBJ2-1, with D perhaps TRBD2 (5 bases). The CDR3 totals 11 residues. Between the trimmed V and J ends, which lost 5 bases and 7 bases, there was a span of 6 bases. CDR3 region: CASSTRNEQFF. CDR3 bases: TGTGCCAGCAGTACTAGGAATGAGCAGTTCTTC.

This clonotype occurred many times. The genes are TRBV19 and TRBJ1-1; D unresolved. The V gene's germline CDR1 is LNHDA and CDR2 SQIVND (reference sequence). Deletions cut 5 bases from V and 0 bases from J, with 13 bases between. This CDR3 contains 15 residues. The CDR3 loop reads CASSPRTEMNTEAFF. The CDR3 bases are TGTGCCAGTAGTCCACGGACGGAAATGAACACTGAAGCTTTCTTT.

This clonotype occurred a few times. The rearrangement joins TRBV5-6 to TRBJ2-6; weak D call: TRBD1 (5 bases). From germline, CDR1 is SGHDT and CDR2 YYEEEE. The CDR3 extends over 20 amino acids. Trimming removed 4 bases at V and 2 bases at J, with 25 bases between. Written as DNA, the CDR3 is TGTGCCAGCAGCCCTGTTCCGATTGCTTTCAGGGTCGCTGGGGCCAACGTCCTGACTTTC. Protein product: CASSPVPIAFRVAGANVLTF.

This clonotype was counted ten times or more. The rearrangement links TRBV24-1 to TRBJ1-6; D uncertain. This CDR3 spans 11 amino acids. Germline CDR1 is KGHDR and CDR2 is SFDVKD. V was cut by 9 bases and J by 11 bases, with 10 bases left in between. CDR3 nucleotide sequence: TGTGCCACCTCCACAGATGCACCCCTCCACTTT. It translates to CATSTDAPLHF.

This clonotype was seen ten or more times. The chain is built from TRBV12-3 or TRBV12-4 and TRBJ2-7; 9 bases agree with TRBD1. The CDR3 covers 14 residues. Unmatched junction bases numbered 3, after V lost 6 bases and J lost 0 bases. CDR3 sequence reads: CASRRTGDSYEQYF. DNA for the CDR3: TGTGCCAGCAGAAGGACAGGGGACTCCTACGAGCAGTACTTC.

There are many counts of this clonotype. The chain combines TRBV20-1 with TRBJ1-1; D remains unclear. This CDR3 has 13 amino acids. Germline V gene lookup returns CDR1 DFQATT and CDR2 SNEGSKA (reference sequence). Trimming removed 3 bases at V and 2 bases at J, with 10 bases between. CDR3 bases: TGCAGTGCTAGGGTTGTTAAAAACACTGAAGCTTTCTTT. It yields the protein CSARVVKNTEAFF.

This clonotype has ten or more counts. The chain carries TRBV9 and TRBJ2-3; 11 nucleotides agree with TRBD2. Germline V gene sequence: CDR1 SGDLS, CDR2 YYNGEE. V shed 4 bases and J 5 bases; nucleotides not matched to a gene: 9. The CDR3 length is 16 residues. CDR3 region: CASSRTSGGWGDTQYF. As DNA, the CDR3 is TGTGCCAGCAGCAGAACTAGCGGGGGCTGGGGAGATACGCAGTATTTT.

This clonotype was picked up a small number of times. This sequence may be a read error, since a much larger clone differs from it by one base. This sequence joins TRBV20-1 and TRBJ2-1; no definite D call. Germline loops: CDR1 DFQATT, CDR2 SNEGSKA (reference sequence). The CDR3 covers 12 residues. The V gene lost 8 bases and the J gene lost 7 bases, with 15 bases spanning the gap. The CDR3 coding sequence is TGCAGTACTAACTCGGGCTTTAATGAGCAGTTCTTC. Its translation is CSTNSGFNEQFF.

Ten or more counts support this clonotype. The chain joins TRBV6-2 or TRBV6-3 to TRBJ2-7, with a tentative D call TRBD1 (5 bases). The germline gives CDR1 MNHEY, CDR2 SVGEGT. The CDR3 consists of 13 residues. V lost 4 bases and J 5 bases, leaving 12 bases between the germline ends. The CDR3 sequence: CASSFRERHEQYF. The DNA of the CDR3 is TGTGCCAGCAGTTTCAGGGAAAGGCACGAGCAGTACTTC.

This clonotype was found many times. The chain has TRBV6-2 or TRBV6-3 and TRBJ1-5; TRBD1 matches at 7 bases. The V and J ends lost 5 bases and 7 bases, in that order; junction bases with no gene match: 8. The CDR3 runs to 14 residues. The germline V gene encodes CDR1 MNHEY and CDR2 SVGEGT. The CDR3 loop is CASSLDRVRQPQHF. CDR3 DNA: TGTGCCAGCAGTCTCGACAGGGTCAGACAGCCCCAGCATTTT.

This clonotype was recorded many times. The CDR3 sequence: CSARVGANQPQHF. CDR3 in DNA: TGCAGTGCTAGGGTAGGGGCGAATCAGCCCCAGCATTTT. This chain joins TRBV20-1 and TRBJ1-5, with a weak D call TRBD1 (5 bases). The CDR3 contains 13 residues. Per the germline V gene, CDR1 is DFQATT and CDR2 is SNEGSKA (reference sequence). Trimming shortened V by 3 bases and J by 4 bases, and 10 bases separated the two germline ends.

The sample holds many counts of this clonotype. The V and J genes are TRBV12-3 or TRBV12-4 and TRBJ2-2, with 9 bases fitting TRBD1. This CDR3 comprises 15 residues. The ends lost 6 bases at V and 6 bases at J; junction bases unmatched: 8. The CDR3 sequence is CASSRWDRAPGELFF. In DNA form, the CDR3 reads TGTGCCAGCAGCCGATGGGACAGGGCCCCCGGGGAGCTGTTTTTT.

This clonotype was recorded at least ten times. The chain links TRBV30 to TRBJ2-7, with D perhaps matching TRBD2 (6 bases). This CDR3 region has 13 residues. Germline V gene lookup returns CDR1 GTSNPN and CDR2 SVGIG (reference sequence). The V gene lost 5 bases and the J gene lost 4 bases, with 15 bases spanning the gap. The DNA for the CDR3 is TGTGCCTGGCAGAGAGGGGAGGTTTACGAGCAGTACTTC. Its translation is CAWQRGEVYEQYF.

This clonotype was picked up many times. The CDR3 DNA reads TGTGCCACAGACGGGGACTCTGGAAACACCATATATTTT. Its protein product is CATDGDSGNTIYF. The V and J genes are TRBV3-1 and TRBJ1-3, with unresolved D. The germline gives CDR1 LGHDT, CDR2 YNNKEL (reference sequence). CDR3 size: 13 residues. V shed 10 bases and J shed 0 bases, with 10 bases lying between them.

This clonotype was seen ten or more times. J is TRBJ1-5 and V is TRBV6-1, with 10 bases lining up with TRBD1. V lost 6 bases and J lost 3; bases outside the gene matches: 8. The CDR3 has 16 amino acids. Germline CDR1 is MNHNS and CDR2 is SASEGT. For the CDR3, the DNA is TGTGCCAGCAGAAAGACAGGGGGCTTGTCCAATCAGCCCCAGCATTTT. Translated, it gives CASRKTGGLSNQPQHF.

The genes are TRBV19 and TRBJ1-1; 7 bases line up with TRBD1. The CDR3 runs 14 residues. The germline gives CDR1 LNHDA, CDR2 SQIVND (reference sequence). After removal of 10 bases from V and 1 base from J, the junction contained 9 bases not matched to a gene. The CDR3 DNA is TGTGCCACCCGAAGGGGGCTGGCGAACACTGAAGCTTTCTTT. It encodes CATRRGLANTEAFF. The full variable domain, in which reference TRBV19 and TRBJ1-1 provide the parts outside the CDR3, is DGGITQSPKYLFRKEGQNVTLSCEQNLNHDAMYWYRQDPGQGLRLIYYSQIVNDFQKGDIAEGYSVSREKKESFPLTVTSAQKNPTAFYLCATRRGLANTEAFFGQGTRLTVV.

This clonotype has a count of ten or more. J is TRBJ2-7 and V is TRBV11-2, with D perhaps matching TRBD2 (6 bases). Trimming removed 4 bases at V and 3 bases at J, with 16 bases between. This CDR3 contains 15 residues. Germline CDR1 SGHAT, CDR2 FQNNGV. In nucleotides, the CDR3 is TGTGCCAGCAGCTCCGGGACTGGACCTAACTACGAGCAGTACTTC. Its protein product is CASSSGTGPNYEQYF.

This clonotype has at least ten counts. V and J are TRBV19 and TRBJ1-2; 8 nucleotides match TRBD1. V lost 8 bases, J lost 3 bases, and 14 bases stayed unmatched. CDR3 length equals 16 residues. Germline lookup yields CDR1 LNHDA and CDR2 SQIVND (reference sequence). This chain's CDR3 is CASFGPQGEIDYGYTF. The CDR3 nucleotides are TGTGCCAGTTTTGGTCCACAGGGGGAGATTGACTATGGCTACACCTTC.

This clonotype was counted a few times. This rearrangement joins TRBV4-1 to TRBJ1-1; 11 bases are a match to TRBD1. This CDR3 contains 17 residues. Looked up from germline, CDR1 is MGHRA and CDR2 is YSYEKL. With 2 bases clipped from V and 6 bases from J, the junction kept 11 bases outside the gene matches. The CDR3 here is CASSQPGQGAQNSEAFF. CDR3 nucleotide sequence: TGCGCCAGCAGCCAACCCGGACAGGGGGCGCAGAATTCTGAAGCTTTCTTT.